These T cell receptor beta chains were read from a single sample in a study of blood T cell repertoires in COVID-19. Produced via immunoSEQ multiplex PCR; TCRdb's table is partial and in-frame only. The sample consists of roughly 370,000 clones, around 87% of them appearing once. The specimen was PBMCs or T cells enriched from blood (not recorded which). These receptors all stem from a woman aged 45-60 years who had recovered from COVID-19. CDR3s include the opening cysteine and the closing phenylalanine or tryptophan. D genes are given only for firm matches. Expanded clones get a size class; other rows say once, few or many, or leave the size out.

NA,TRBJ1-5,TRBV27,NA,CASSLYGTLNQPQHF,TGTGCCAGCAGTTTATATGGGACACTGAATCAGCCCCAGCATTTT
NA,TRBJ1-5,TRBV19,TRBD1,CASSRRTGSNQPQHF,TGTGCCAGTAGTAGACGGACAGGGAGCAATCAGCCCCAGCATTTT
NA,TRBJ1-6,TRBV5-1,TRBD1,CASSGDRANRALHF,TGCGCCAGCAGCGGAGACAGGGCGAATCGGGCCCTCCACTTT
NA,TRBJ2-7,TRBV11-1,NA,CASSTRTAREQYF,TGTGCCAGCAGCACCAGGACAGCGCGCGAGCAGTACTTC
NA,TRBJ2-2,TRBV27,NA,CASSSDSTYTGELFF,TGTGCCAGCAGTTCAGACTCCACGTACACCGGGGAGCTGTTTTTT
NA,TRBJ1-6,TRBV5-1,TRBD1,CASSLGTGRNSPLHF,TGCGCCAGCAGCTTGGGGACAGGTCGTAATTCACCCCTCCACTTT
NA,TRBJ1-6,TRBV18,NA,CASSPQGDSPLHF,TGTGCCAGCTCACCACAAGGGGATTCACCCCTCCACTTT
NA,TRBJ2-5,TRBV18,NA,CASSLGLVAGKETQYF,TGTGCCAGCTCCCTCGGTTTAGTTGCGGGCAAAGAGACCCAGTACTTC
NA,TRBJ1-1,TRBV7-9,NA,CASSLAFPQGGTEAFF,TGTGCCAGCAGCTTAGCTTTTCCGCAGGGAGGTACTGAAGCTTTCTTT
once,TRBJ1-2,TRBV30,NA,CAWSTFLGVPNYGYTF,TGTGCCTGGAGTACCTTCCTCGGGGTTCCTAACTATGGCTACACCTTC
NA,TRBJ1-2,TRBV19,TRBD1,CASSFGQGAGYTF,TGTGCCAGTAGTTTCGGACAGGGGGCTGGCTACACCTTC